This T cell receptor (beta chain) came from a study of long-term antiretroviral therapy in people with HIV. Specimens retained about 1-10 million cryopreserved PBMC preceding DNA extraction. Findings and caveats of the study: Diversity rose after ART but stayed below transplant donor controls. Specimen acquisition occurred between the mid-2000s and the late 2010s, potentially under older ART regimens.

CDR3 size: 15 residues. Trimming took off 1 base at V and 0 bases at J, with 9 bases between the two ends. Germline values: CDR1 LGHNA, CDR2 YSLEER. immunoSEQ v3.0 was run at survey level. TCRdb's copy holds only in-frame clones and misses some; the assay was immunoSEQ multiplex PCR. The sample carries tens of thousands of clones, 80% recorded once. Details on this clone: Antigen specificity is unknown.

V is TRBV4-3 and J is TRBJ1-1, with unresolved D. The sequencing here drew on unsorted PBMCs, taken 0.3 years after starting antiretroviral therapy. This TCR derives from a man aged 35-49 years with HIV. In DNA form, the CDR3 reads TGCGCCAGCAGCCAAGGGAGGACGGTGAACACTGAAGCTTTCTTT. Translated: CASSQGRTVNTEAFF.